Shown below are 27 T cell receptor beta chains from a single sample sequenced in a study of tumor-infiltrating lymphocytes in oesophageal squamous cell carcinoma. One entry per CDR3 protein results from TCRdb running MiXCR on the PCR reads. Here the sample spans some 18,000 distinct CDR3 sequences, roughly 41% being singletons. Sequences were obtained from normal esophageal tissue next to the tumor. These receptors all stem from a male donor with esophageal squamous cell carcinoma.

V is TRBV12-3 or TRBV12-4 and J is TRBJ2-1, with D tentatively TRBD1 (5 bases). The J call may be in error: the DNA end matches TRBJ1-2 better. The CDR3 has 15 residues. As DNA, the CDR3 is TGTGCCAGCACTCAAGCGGGGCAGGTACTAAATGGCTACACCTTC. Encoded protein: CASTQAGQVLNGYTF.

The DNA for the CDR3 is TGTGCCAGCAGCCGGACCGCGGGGGGTAACATTCAGTACTTC. It yields the protein CASSRTAGGNIQYF. This chain connects TRBV7-9 to TRBJ2-4; 8 nucleotides align to TRBD2. Germline V gives CDR1 SEHNR, CDR2 FQNEAQ (reference sequence). With V trimmed by 5 bases and J by 7 bases, 7 bases remained unmatched. This CDR3 is built from 14 residues.

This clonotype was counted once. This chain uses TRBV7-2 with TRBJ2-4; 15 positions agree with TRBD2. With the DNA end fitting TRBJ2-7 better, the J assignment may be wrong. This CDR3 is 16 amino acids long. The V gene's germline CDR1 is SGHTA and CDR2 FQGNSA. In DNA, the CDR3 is TGTGCCAGCAGCCCCTGGACTAGCGGGAGGGTTGTCGAGCAGTACTTC. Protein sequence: CASSPWTSGRVVEQYF.

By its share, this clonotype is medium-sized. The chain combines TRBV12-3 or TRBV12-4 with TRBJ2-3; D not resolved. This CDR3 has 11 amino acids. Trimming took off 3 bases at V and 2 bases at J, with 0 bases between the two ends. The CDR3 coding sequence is TGTGCCAGCAGTTTCACAGATACGCAGTATTTT. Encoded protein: CASSFTDTQYF.

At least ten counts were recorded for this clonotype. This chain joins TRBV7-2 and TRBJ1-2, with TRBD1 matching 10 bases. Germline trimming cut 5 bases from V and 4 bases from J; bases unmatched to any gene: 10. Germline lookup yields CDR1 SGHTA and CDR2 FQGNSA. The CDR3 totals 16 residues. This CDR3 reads CASSVRQGARGYGYTF. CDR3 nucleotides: TGTGCCAGCAGCGTACGACAGGGGGCCCGGGGCTATGGCTACACCTTC.

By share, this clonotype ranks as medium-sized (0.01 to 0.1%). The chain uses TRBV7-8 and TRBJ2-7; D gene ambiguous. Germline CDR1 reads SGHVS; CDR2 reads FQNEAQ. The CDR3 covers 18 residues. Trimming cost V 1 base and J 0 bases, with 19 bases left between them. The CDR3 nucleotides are TGTGCCAGCAGCTTAGGGGGATTCAAGAGTTTAATCTCCTACGAGCAGTACTTC. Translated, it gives CASSLGGFKSLISYEQYF.

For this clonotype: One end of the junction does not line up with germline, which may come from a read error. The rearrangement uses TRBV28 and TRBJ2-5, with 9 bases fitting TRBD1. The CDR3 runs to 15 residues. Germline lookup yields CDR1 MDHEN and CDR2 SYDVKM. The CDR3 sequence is CASSIRTGVYSPLHF. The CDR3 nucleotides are TGTGCCAGCAGTATCCGGACAGGGGTATACTCACCCCTCCACTTC.

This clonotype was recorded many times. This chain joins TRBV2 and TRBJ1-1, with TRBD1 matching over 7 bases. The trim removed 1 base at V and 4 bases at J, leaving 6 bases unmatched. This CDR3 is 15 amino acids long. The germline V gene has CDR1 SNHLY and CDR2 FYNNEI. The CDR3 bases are TGTGCCAGCAGTGAAGGAGACAGGGTAATCACTGAAGCTTTCTTT. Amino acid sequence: CASSEGDRVITEAFF.

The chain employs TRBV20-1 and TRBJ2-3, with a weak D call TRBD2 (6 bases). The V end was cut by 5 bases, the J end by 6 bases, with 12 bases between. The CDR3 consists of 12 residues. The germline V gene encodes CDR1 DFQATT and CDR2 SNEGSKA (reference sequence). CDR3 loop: CSASGVPDTQYF. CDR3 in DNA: TGCAGTGCTTCGGGGGTCCCGGATACGCAGTATTTT.

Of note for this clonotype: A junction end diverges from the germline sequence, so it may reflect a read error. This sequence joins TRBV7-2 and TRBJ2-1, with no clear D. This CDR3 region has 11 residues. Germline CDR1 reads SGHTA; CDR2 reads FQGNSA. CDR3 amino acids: CASSSLNKQFF. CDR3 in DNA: TGTGCCAGCAGCTCTCTCAATAAGCAGTTCTTC.

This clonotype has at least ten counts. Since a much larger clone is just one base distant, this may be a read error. The CDR3 region has the DNA TGTGCCAGCAGTTTAACGGCGGGGGGCTCCTACAATGAGCAGTACTTC. Protein: CASSLTAGGSYNEQYF. The J gene is TRBJ2-7, the V gene TRBV28, with 8 bases fitting TRBD2. With V trimmed by 2 bases and J by 7 bases, 13 bases remained unmatched. The germline CDR1 and CDR2 sequences are MDHEN and SYDVKM. This CDR3 is 16 amino acids long.

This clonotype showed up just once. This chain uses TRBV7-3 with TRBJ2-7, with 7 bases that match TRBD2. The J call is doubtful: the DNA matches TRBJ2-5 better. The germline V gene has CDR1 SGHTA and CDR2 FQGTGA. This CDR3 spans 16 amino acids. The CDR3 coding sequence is TGTGCCAGCAGCTTAATGGCAGGGACTACCCAGGGGACCCAGTACTTC. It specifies CASSLMAGTTQGTQYF.

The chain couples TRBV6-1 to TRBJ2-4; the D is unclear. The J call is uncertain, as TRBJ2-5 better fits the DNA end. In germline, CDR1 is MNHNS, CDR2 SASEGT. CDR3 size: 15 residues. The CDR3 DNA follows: TGTGCCAGCAGTGAAGAGAGTCACGGCTCCGAGACCCAGTACTTC. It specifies CASSEESHGSETQYF.

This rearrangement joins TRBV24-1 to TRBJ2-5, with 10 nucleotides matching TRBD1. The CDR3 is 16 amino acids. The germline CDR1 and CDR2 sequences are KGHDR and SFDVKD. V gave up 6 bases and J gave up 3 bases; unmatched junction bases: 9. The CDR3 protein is CATSPAYGTGEETQYF. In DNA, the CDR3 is TGTGCCACCAGTCCAGCATATGGGACAGGGGAAGAGACCCAGTACTTC.

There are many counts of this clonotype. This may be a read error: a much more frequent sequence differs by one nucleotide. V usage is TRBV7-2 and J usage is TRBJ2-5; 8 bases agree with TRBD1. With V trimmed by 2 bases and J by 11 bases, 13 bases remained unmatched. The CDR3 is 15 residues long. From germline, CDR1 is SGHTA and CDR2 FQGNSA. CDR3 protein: CASSLRTGKHNEQYF. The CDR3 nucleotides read TGTGCCAGCAGCTTAAGGACAGGGAAGCACAATGAGCAGTACTTC.

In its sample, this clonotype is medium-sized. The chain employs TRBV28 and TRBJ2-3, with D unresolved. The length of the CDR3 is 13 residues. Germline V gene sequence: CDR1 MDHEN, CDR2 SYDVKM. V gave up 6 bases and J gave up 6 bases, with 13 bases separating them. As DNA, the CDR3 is TGTGCCAGCAGCTCGCTCGCCAGGGATACGCAGTATTTT. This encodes CASSSLARDTQYF.

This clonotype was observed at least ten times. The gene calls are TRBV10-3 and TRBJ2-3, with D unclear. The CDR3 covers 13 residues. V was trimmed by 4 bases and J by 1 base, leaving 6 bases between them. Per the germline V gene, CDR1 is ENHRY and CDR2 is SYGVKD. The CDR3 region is CAISVSGTDTQYF. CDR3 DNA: TGTGCCATCAGTGTCTCCGGCACAGATACGCAGTATTTT.

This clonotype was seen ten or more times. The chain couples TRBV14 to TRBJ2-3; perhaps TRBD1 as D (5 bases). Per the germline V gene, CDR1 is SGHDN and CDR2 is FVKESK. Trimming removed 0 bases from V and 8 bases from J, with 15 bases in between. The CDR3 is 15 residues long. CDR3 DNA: TGTGCCAGCAGCCAAGATCTTGGTAGAAGGGGTACGCAGTATTTT. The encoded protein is CASSQDLGRRGTQYF.

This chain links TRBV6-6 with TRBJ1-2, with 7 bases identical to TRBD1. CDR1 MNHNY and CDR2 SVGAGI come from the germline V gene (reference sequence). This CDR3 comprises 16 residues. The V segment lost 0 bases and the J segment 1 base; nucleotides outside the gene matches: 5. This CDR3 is CASSYSQPGGNYGYTF. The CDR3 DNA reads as TGTGCCAGCAGTTACTCCCAACCAGGGGGTAACTATGGCTACACCTTC.

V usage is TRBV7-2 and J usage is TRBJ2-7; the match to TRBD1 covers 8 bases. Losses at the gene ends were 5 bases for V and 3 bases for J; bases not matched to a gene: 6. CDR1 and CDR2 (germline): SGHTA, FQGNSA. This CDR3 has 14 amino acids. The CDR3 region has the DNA TGTGCCAGCAGCCAACTCGGACAGGGCTACGAGCAGTACTTC. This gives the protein CASSQLGQGYEQYF. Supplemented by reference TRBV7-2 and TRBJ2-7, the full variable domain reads GAGVSQSPSNKVTEKGKDVELRCDPISGHTALYWYRQSLGQGLEFLIYFQGNSAPDKSGLPSDRFSAERTGGSVSTLTIQRTQQEDSAVYLCASSQLGQGYEQYFGPGTRLTVT.

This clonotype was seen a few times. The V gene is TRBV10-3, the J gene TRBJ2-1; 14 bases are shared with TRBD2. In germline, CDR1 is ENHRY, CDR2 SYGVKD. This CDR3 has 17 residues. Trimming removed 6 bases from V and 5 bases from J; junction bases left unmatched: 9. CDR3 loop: CAIRPGLAGALDNEQFF. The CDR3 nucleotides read TGTGCCATCAGACCGGGACTAGCGGGAGCCCTTGACAATGAGCAGTTCTTC.

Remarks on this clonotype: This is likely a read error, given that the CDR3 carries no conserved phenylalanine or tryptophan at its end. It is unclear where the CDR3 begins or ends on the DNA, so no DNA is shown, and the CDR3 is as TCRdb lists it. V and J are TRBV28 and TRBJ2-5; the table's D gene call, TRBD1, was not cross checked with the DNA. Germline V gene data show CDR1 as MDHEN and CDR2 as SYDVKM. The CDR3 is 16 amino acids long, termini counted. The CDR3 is CASSLGTTIYEQYFGN.

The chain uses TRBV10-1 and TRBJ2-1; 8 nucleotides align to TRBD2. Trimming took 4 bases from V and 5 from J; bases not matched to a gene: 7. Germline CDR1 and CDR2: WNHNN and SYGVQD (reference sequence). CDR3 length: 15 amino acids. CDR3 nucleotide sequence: TGCGCCAGCAGTGCTATAGCGGGACTACACAATGAGCAGTTCTTC. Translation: CASSAIAGLHNEQFF.

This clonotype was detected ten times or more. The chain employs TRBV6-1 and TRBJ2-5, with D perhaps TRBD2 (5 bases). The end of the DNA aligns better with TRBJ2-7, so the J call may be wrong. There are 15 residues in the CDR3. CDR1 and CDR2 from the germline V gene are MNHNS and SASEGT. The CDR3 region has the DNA TGTGCCAGCAACCGCGGACTGGAGTCCGCCTACGAGCAGTACTTC. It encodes CASNRGLESAYEQYF.

The CDR3 is CASSLTGTSGSNEQFF. CDR3 DNA: TGTGCCAGCAGTTTAACCGGGACTAGCGGATCCAATGAGCAGTTCTTC. The V call is TRBV28, the J call TRBJ2-1; 11 bases match TRBD2. Per germline, CDR1 MDHEN and CDR2 SYDVKM. With 2 bases clipped from V and 6 bases from J, the junction kept 6 bases outside the gene matches. The CDR3 is 16 amino acids.

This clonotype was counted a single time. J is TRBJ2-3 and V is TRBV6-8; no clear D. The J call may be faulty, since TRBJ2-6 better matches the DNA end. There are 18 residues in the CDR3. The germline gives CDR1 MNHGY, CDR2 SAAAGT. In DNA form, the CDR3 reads TGTGCCAGCAGTTACAGGGAAGTTCCCTACTCTGGGGCCAACGTCCTGACTTTC. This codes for CASSYREVPYSGANVLTF.

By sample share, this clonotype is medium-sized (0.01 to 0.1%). The CDR3 coding sequence is TGTGCCAGCAGCCCATGGACAGGGGCAGATACGCAGTATTTT. Its translation is CASSPWTGADTQYF. The chain joins TRBV5-4 to TRBJ2-3, with 9 bases fitting TRBD1. This CDR3 comprises 14 residues. The germline gives CDR1 SGHNT, CDR2 YYREEE (reference sequence). Unmatched junction bases numbered 4, after V lost 4 bases and J lost 4 bases.